A single sample gave rise to the 11 T cell receptor beta chains below, sequenced in a study of CD8 T cells in ankylosing spondylitis. Their target antigens are unknown. Study results and caveats: Seemingly distinctive of ankylosing spondylitis blood was a TCR beta motif formed by eight highly homologous variants.

MiXCR, run by TCRdb on the 5' RACE reads, gives a single entry per CDR3 protein. The data contain fewer than 400,000 distinct CDR3 sequences, about a fifth of them seen just once; the ten biggest clones take up approximately 16%. What was sequenced was blood, either unsorted or a sorted T cell fraction (not recorded which). The source of these receptors is a male donor with ankylosing spondylitis.

The gene calls are TRBV6-5 and TRBJ1-1; 7 positions match TRBD1. CDR3 length: 14 residues. Germline assignment: CDR1 MNHEY and CDR2 SVGAGI. V was clipped by 2 bases and J by 3 bases; unmatched bases: 3. The CDR3 loop is CASSYLGQYTEAFF. The DNA of the CDR3 is TGTGCCAGCAGTTACCTGGGACAGTACACTGAAGCTTTCTTT.

DNA for the CDR3: TGTGCCACCAGCAGAGATTGGAGCACCGGGGAGCTGTTTTTT. Protein sequence: CATSRDWSTGELFF. V is TRBV15 and J is TRBJ2-2; no definite D call. Trimming shortened V by 0 bases and J by 4 bases, and 6 bases separated the two germline ends. The germline CDR1 and CDR2 sequences are LNHNV and YYDKDF (reference sequence). The CDR3 runs 14 residues. The full variable domain, its missing parts supplied by reference TRBV15 and TRBJ2-2, is DAMVIQNPRYQVTQFGKPVTLSCSQTLNHNVMYWYQQKSSQAPKLLFHYYDKDFNNEADTPDNFQSRRPNTSFCFLDIRSPGLGDTAMYLCATSRDWSTGELFFGEGSRLTVL.

The gene calls are TRBV28 and TRBJ2-7; the D gene could be TRBD1 or TRBD2 (5 bases each). Germline CDR1 reads MDHEN; CDR2 reads SYDVKM. The CDR3 has 16 residues. The V end lost 2 bases, the J end lost 4 bases, and 18 bases lay between the germline ends. Here the CDR3 reads CASSLEVGPFIYEQYF. The CDR3 region has the DNA TGTGCCAGCAGTTTAGAGGTGGGACCATTCATATACGAGCAGTACTTC.

This clonotype was seen ten or more times. J is TRBJ1-5 and V is TRBV6-6; D is unresolved. This CDR3 region has 13 residues. V lost 10 bases and J lost 2, with 12 bases in between. The germline gives CDR1 MNHNY, CDR2 SVGAGI (reference sequence). The CDR3 bases are TGTGCCACCCGAGGAGAAGGCAATCAGCCCCAGCATTTT. Its translation is CATRGEGNQPQHF.

V gene TRBV3-1 combines with J gene TRBJ2-1; D is ambiguous. The V end lost 0 bases, the J end lost 4 bases, and 10 bases lay between the germline ends. The CDR3 is 15 amino acids. The germline CDR1 and CDR2 sequences are LGHDT and YNNKEL (reference sequence). CDR3 nucleotide sequence: TGTGCCAGCAGCCAAGATACGTCCGCTTACAATGAGCAGTTCTTC. It specifies CASSQDTSAYNEQFF.

The rearrangement uses TRBV24-1 and TRBJ2-1; either TRBD1 or TRBD2 may fit D (5 bases each). Trimming removed 11 bases at V and 0 bases at J, with 13 bases between. Germline V gene data show CDR1 as KGHDR and CDR2 as SFDVKD. The CDR3 runs to 14 residues. CDR3 DNA sequence: TGTGCCATTACAGGCGGGCGCTCCTACAATGAGCAGTTCTTC. Translated: CAITGGRSYNEQFF.

This clonotype was seen more than once but under ten times. The rearrangement links TRBV7-9 to TRBJ1-4; 9 bases line up with TRBD1. V lost 7 bases to trimming and J lost 8 bases; unmatched junction nucleotides: 11. The CDR3 is 15 amino acids. CDR1 is SEHNR and CDR2 is FQNEAQ in the germline V gene (reference sequence). DNA for the CDR3: TGTGCCAGCAAGGCGGGACAGGGAGGAAGAGAAAAACTGTTTTTT. Translated: CASKAGQGGREKLFF. The variable domain in full, completed from reference TRBV7-9 and TRBJ1-4, reads DTGVSQNPRHKITKRGQNVTFRCDPISEHNRLYWYRQTLGQGPEFLTYFQNEAQLEKSRLLSDRFSAERPKGSFSTLEIQRTEQGDSAMYLCASKAGQGGREKLFFGSGTQLSVL.

A few counts support this clonotype. The chain joins TRBV12-3 or TRBV12-4 to TRBJ2-7; D perhaps matches TRBD1 (5 bases). V lost 6 bases and J 0 bases, leaving 9 bases between the germline ends. The CDR3 extends over 13 amino acids. The CDR3 bases are TGTGCCAGCAGCCGACAGTACTCCTACGAGCAGTACTTC. It is translated as CASSRQYSYEQYF.

The chain couples TRBV6-5 to TRBJ2-2; D possibly corresponds to TRBD2 (7 bases). V was pared by 4 bases and J by 8 bases, with 20 bases between. Germline V gene lookup returns CDR1 MNHEY and CDR2 SVGAGI. The CDR3 spans 16 residues. In nucleotides, the CDR3 is TGTGCCAGCAGTTCCCCCCGGGGGGCTGAGAGAGGGGAGCTGTTTTTT. It is translated as CASSSPRGAERGELFF.

This clonotype was observed a few times. The genes are TRBV5-5 and TRBJ2-7, with no clear D. Trimming took 2 bases from V and 0 from J, leaving 9 bases between them. The CDR3 spans 14 residues. Germline V lookup: CDR1 SGHKS, CDR2 YYEKEE (reference sequence). The CDR3 nucleotides are TGTGCCAGCAGCTTACCGGGCGCCTCCTACGAGCAGTACTTC. Translation gives CASSLPGASYEQYF. The full variable domain, in which reference TRBV5-5 and TRBJ2-7 provide the parts outside the CDR3, is DAGVTQSPTHLIKTRGQQVTLRCSPISGHKSVSWYQQVLGQGPQFIFQYYEKEERGRGNFPDRFSARQFPNYSSELNVNALLLGDSALYLCASSLPGASYEQYFGPGTRLTVT.

The sample holds one count of this clonotype. The gene calls are TRBV27 and TRBJ2-1; 8 bases align to TRBD1. CDR1 and CDR2 from the germline V gene are MNHEY and SMNVEV (reference sequence). This CDR3 has 17 amino acids. After removal of 7 bases from V and 7 bases from J, the junction contained 18 bases not matched to a gene. The CDR3 region has the DNA TGTGCCAGCACACGGTGGACAGGGTCCGGGCCCCTAAATGAGCAGTTCTTC. Translating it yields CASTRWTGSGPLNEQFF.